This T cell receptor beta chain emerged from a study of T cell responses to AZD1222 COVID-19 vaccine. Study findings and constraints: The donor group comprised mostly white British people and more females; the analysis possibly underestimated clonal diversity.

Clones were sequenced by immunoSEQ multiplex PCR, and TCRdb holds only the in-frame ones, with some missing. Of 65,000 to 75,000 clones listed, around 84% are singletons. This CDR3 is 15 amino acids long. V lost 1 base to trimming and J lost 1 base, with 8 bases between them. Germline CDR1 and CDR2: SGHDT and YYEEEE. This clone was seen only once. Its target is not known. This receptor was obtained from an adult in good health. The chain couples TRBV5-6 to TRBJ2-2, with D perhaps matching TRBD2 (6 bases). Sequencing used peripheral blood, obtained on day 0 of AZD1222 vaccination. CDR3 in DNA: TGTGCCAGCAGCTTGAAGGGACTGAACACCGGGGAGCTGTTTTTT. It translates to CASSLKGLNTGELFF.